Following are 22 T cell receptor beta chains from one sample sequenced in a study of cytomegalovirus exposure and HLA in healthy donors. A multiplex PCR was run with 60 Vbeta primers and 13 Jbeta primers. Assay used: immunoSEQ multiplex PCR; TCRdb lists only in-frame clones, some missing. The profile shows about 150,000 clones, 65% to 85% of them singletons. The specimen sequenced was PBMCs. These receptors were taken from a male donor in good health and CMV-seronegative.

In nucleotides, the CDR3 is TGCAGCGCCCACCGGGGGGGAAACACTGAAGCTTTCTTT. It yields the protein CSAHRGGNTEAFF. The chain carries TRBV29-1 and TRBJ1-1, with D tentatively TRBD1 (5 bases). V lost 7 bases and J 2 bases, leaving 14 bases between the germline ends. Germline lookup yields CDR1 SQVTM and CDR2 ANQGSEA. The CDR3 contains 13 residues. The variable domain in full, with the rest retrieved from reference TRBV29-1 and TRBJ1-1, is SAVISQKPSRDICQRGTSLTIQCQVDSQVTMMFWYRQQPGQSLTLIATANQGSEATYESGFVIDKFPISRPNLTFSTLTVSNMSPEDSSIYLCSAHRGGNTEAFFGQGTRLTVV.

The V call is TRBV7-3, the J call TRBJ2-2; no clear D. The CDR3 is 12 amino acids. Trimming shortened V by 1 base and J by 8 bases, and 5 bases separated the two germline ends. From germline, CDR1 is SGHTA and CDR2 FQGTGA. CDR3 in amino acids: CASSLITGELFF. CDR3 nucleotides: TGTGCCAGCAGCTTAATAACAGGGGAGCTGTTTTTT.

V gene TRBV2 combines with J gene TRBJ2-2; D possibly corresponds to TRBD2 (7 bases). The CDR3 runs to 15 residues. CDR1 SNHLY and CDR2 FYNNEI come from the germline V gene. Between the trimmed V and J ends, which lost 5 bases and 5 bases, there was a span of 15 bases. The CDR3 reads CASSRGGRGTGELFF. The CDR3 coding sequence is TGTGCCAGCAGTAGGGGGGGTCGGGGGACCGGGGAGCTGTTTTTT.

The V call is TRBV5-1, the J call TRBJ2-3; D uncertain. This CDR3 is built from 15 residues. Germline V gene sequence: CDR1 SGHRS, CDR2 YFSETQ. The V and J ends lost 0 bases and 2 bases respectively, with 10 bases between them. The CDR3: CASSLGSINTDTQYF. The CDR3 region has the DNA TGCGCCAGCAGCTTGGGGAGTATAAACACAGATACGCAGTATTTT.

This clone has just one count. The genes are TRBV10-3 and TRBJ2-7; D might be TRBD1 (8 bases). The CDR3 has 15 amino acids. Trimming took 0 bases from V and 4 from J, leaving 13 bases between them. CDR1 and CDR2 from the germline V gene are ENHRY and SYGVKD. CDR3 protein: CAISESTGGVYEQYF. The CDR3 coding sequence is TGTGCCATCAGTGAGTCAACAGGGGGGGTGTACGAGCAGTACTTC.

This clone was detected only a few times. The chain carries TRBV9 and TRBJ2-2; no definite D call. V was trimmed by 2 bases and J by 5 bases, leaving 7 bases between them. The CDR3 has 13 amino acids. Germline-derived CDR1 and CDR2 are SGDLS and YYNGEE. The CDR3 reads CASSVMQTGELFF. The CDR3 bases are TGTGCCAGCAGCGTTATGCAGACCGGGGAGCTGTTTTTT. Variable domain in full (rest from reference TRBV9 and TRBJ2-2): DSGVTQTPKHLITATGQRVTLRCSPRSGDLSVYWYQQSLDQGLQFLIQYYNGEERAKGNILERFSAQQFPDLHSELNLSSLELGDSALYFCASSVMQTGELFFGEGSRLTVL.

The chain carries TRBV27 and TRBJ2-3; possibly TRBD2 for D (5 bases). There are 14 residues in the CDR3. The germline CDR1 and CDR2 sequences are MNHEY and SMNVEV (reference sequence). V shed 6 bases and J shed 4 bases, with 14 bases lying between them. The CDR3 DNA follows: TGTGCCAGCAGGGTATTGTCCGGGGCAGATACGCAGTATTTT. It yields the protein CASRVLSGADTQYF.

The rearrangement joins TRBV9 to TRBJ2-3, with D tentatively TRBD1 (5 bases). Looked up from germline, CDR1 is SGDLS and CDR2 is YYNGEE. Trimming left V 4 bases short and J 2 bases short, with 14 bases between. CDR3 length: 15 residues. Here the CDR3 reads CASSPRTTDTDTQYF. Here the CDR3 DNA reads TGTGCCAGCAGCCCACGGACAACGGACACAGATACGCAGTATTTT.

The genes are TRBV6-1 and TRBJ2-5; a possible D gene is TRBD2 (7 bases). The V gene's germline CDR1 is MNHNS and CDR2 SASEGT. Trimming left V 6 bases short and J 5 bases short, with 10 bases between. CDR3 length: 12 residues. CDR3: CASSRGAETQYF. In nucleotides, the CDR3 is TGTGCCAGCAGCCGGGGGGCGGAGACCCAGTACTTC.

This chain joins TRBV6-4 and TRBJ2-2; 9 bases align to TRBD1. The germline V gene encodes CDR1 MRHNA and CDR2 SNTAGT. This CDR3 spans 15 amino acids. Losses at the gene ends were 6 bases for V and 5 bases for J; bases not matched to a gene: 7. This CDR3 reads CASRGRDRVTGELFF. CDR3 coding DNA: TGTGCCAGCAGGGGGCGGGACAGGGTGACCGGGGAGCTGTTTTTT.

This clone was detected only a few times. The chain uses TRBV29-1 and TRBJ2-1; D gene uncertain. The CDR3 has 13 amino acids. V dropped 6 bases and J dropped 0 bases, with 9 bases sitting between them. Germline CDR1 and CDR2: SQVTM and ANQGSEA. This chain's CDR3 is CSVEQSSYNEQFF. Written as DNA, the CDR3 is TGCAGCGTGGAGCAGAGCTCCTACAATGAGCAGTTCTTC.

The chain employs TRBV7-9 and TRBJ2-7, with 10 nucleotides matching TRBD2. CDR1 and CDR2 from the germline V gene are SEHNR and FQNEAQ (reference sequence). V lost 1 base to trimming and J lost 7 bases; unmatched junction nucleotides: 7. The CDR3 totals 15 residues. CDR3: CASSLGAGGTGEQYF. The CDR3 nucleotides are TGTGCCAGCAGCTTAGGAGCGGGAGGGACGGGGGAGCAGTACTTC.

The chain couples TRBV5-4 to TRBJ1-2; no firm D call. This CDR3 has 14 amino acids. Trimming removed 5 bases at V and 1 base at J, with 12 bases between. Looked up from germline, CDR1 is SGHNT and CDR2 is YYREEE (reference sequence). The CDR3 coding sequence is TGTGCCAGCAGTCCCCCTACTGGTAACTATGGCTACACCTTC. Translated: CASSPPTGNYGYTF.

This chain joins TRBV13 and TRBJ1-1; TRBD1 agrees at 8 bases. V lost 3 bases, J lost 3 bases, and 6 bases stayed unmatched. Germline-derived CDR1 and CDR2 are PRHDT and FYEKMQ (reference sequence). CDR3 length: 15 residues. CDR3 coding DNA: TGTGCCAGCAGCTTGGGTCACAGGGGGTACACTGAAGCTTTCTTT. Its translation is CASSLGHRGYTEAFF.

The rearrangement links TRBV6-1 to TRBJ2-1, with D perhaps TRBD1 (5 bases). The ends were cut back, 1 base at V and 1 base at J, with 11 bases in the middle. The CDR3 is made up of 16 amino acids. The germline gives CDR1 MNHNS, CDR2 SASEGT. CDR3 DNA sequence: TGTGCCAGCAGTGAAGGGGTCAGGGTATCCTACAATGAGCAGTTCTTC. Its translation: CASSEGVRVSYNEQFF.

The CDR3 reads CATSTDRVPNEKLFF. For the CDR3, the DNA is TGTGCCACCAGCACAGACAGGGTGCCTAATGAAAAACTGTTTTTT. The V gene is TRBV15, the J gene TRBJ1-4; TRBD1 aligns across 7 bases. The germline V gene has CDR1 LNHNV and CDR2 YYDKDF (reference sequence). The V segment lost 4 bases and the J segment 3 bases; nucleotides outside the gene matches: 5. This CDR3 spans 15 amino acids.

The rearrangement uses TRBV5-1 and TRBJ1-4, with D possibly TRBD1 on 6 matching bases. This CDR3 comprises 17 residues. The ends were cut back, 2 bases at V and 0 bases at J, with 14 bases in the middle. Germline CDR1 is SGHRS and CDR2 is YFSETQ. This CDR3 is CASSLSGQFATNEKLFF. CDR3 bases: TGCGCCAGCAGCTTATCAGGACAGTTTGCAACTAATGAAAAACTGTTTTTT.

V usage is TRBV27 and J usage is TRBJ2-7; no definite D call. Germline V gene lookup returns CDR1 MNHEY and CDR2 SMNVEV (reference sequence). The CDR3 consists of 12 residues. V was pared by 4 bases and J by 4 bases, with 8 bases between. CDR3 sequence: CASSSRTYEQYF. CDR3 DNA: TGTGCCAGCAGTTCCCGAACTTACGAGCAGTACTTC.

V gene TRBV6-5 combines with J gene TRBJ2-7, with a tentative D call TRBD2 (6 bases). This CDR3 comprises 14 residues. The V gene lost 7 bases and the J gene lost 7 bases, with 20 bases spanning the gap. Germline V gene data show CDR1 as MNHEY and CDR2 as SVGAGI. CDR3 sequence: CASTAGQGGEEQYF. The CDR3 nucleotides are TGTGCCAGCACCGCGGGGCAGGGAGGCGAAGAGCAGTACTTC.

This chain uses TRBV28 with TRBJ2-7; tentative D call: TRBD1 (6 bases). This CDR3 has 13 residues. V was pared by 10 bases and J by 6 bases, with 19 bases between. The V gene's germline CDR1 is MDHEN and CDR2 SYDVKM. The CDR3 bases are TGTGCCACCAAACAGAGCCAGACAGGCGAGCAGTACTTC. Translating it yields CATKQSQTGEQYF.

This chain connects TRBV15 to TRBJ2-2; 11 nucleotides match TRBD1. The V gene end was trimmed by 3 bases and the J gene end by 6 bases; junction bases not matched to a gene: 0. CDR1 is LNHNV, CDR2 YYDKDF, per germline (reference sequence). The CDR3 spans 14 residues. The CDR3, as DNA: TGTGCCACCAGCAGGGACAGGGGGCCCGGGGAGCTGTTTTTT. It specifies CATSRDRGPGELFF.

This chain connects TRBV7-2 to TRBJ1-2; 8 positions agree with TRBD1. CDR1 is SGHTA and CDR2 is FQGNSA in the germline V gene. The CDR3 runs 15 residues. With V trimmed by 0 bases and J by 5 bases, 5 bases remained unmatched. The CDR3 region has the DNA TGTGCCAGCAGCTTAGCTACCACAGGGGGATATGGCTACACCTTC. Amino acids: CASSLATTGGYGYTF. The full variable domain, its missing parts supplied by reference TRBV7-2 and TRBJ1-2, is GAGVSQSPSNKVTEKGKDVELRCDPISGHTALYWYRQSLGQGLEFLIYFQGNSAPDKSGLPSDRFSAERTGGSVSTLTIQRTQQEDSAVYLCASSLATTGGYGYTFGSGTRLTVV.